These 25 T cell receptor beta chains came from one sample sequenced in a study of cytomegalovirus exposure and HLA in healthy donors. PCR was performed using 60 Vbeta and 13 Jbeta primers. Clones were sequenced by immunoSEQ multiplex PCR, and TCRdb holds only the in-frame ones, with some missing. The table lists about 95,000 clones, roughly 80% of them singletons. The sequenced sample consisted of PBMCs. These receptors all come from a man aged 25 to 40 in good health and CMV-seropositive.

The chain employs TRBV6-5 and TRBJ2-2; TRBD1 aligns across 10 bases. CDR1 and CDR2 (germline): MNHEY, SVGAGI. The CDR3 runs 15 residues. J lost 5 bases, V lost 5 bases, and 5 bases had no gene match. The CDR3 sequence is CASSRTGGGTGELFF. In nucleotides, the CDR3 is TGTGCCAGCAGTCGGACAGGGGGGGGAACCGGGGAGCTGTTTTTT.

The rearrangement links TRBV28 to TRBJ2-7; 8 bases match TRBD2. Germline V gene data show CDR1 as MDHEN and CDR2 as SYDVKM. The junction had 5 bases not matched to a gene; V was cut back by 6 bases and J by 1 base. The CDR3 runs 14 residues. CDR3 DNA: TGTGCCAGCAGCCCCGGGACTAGGTCCTACGAGCAGTACTTC. Translated: CASSPGTRSYEQYF.

The rearrangement uses TRBV5-1 and TRBJ2-5, with 8 bases that match TRBD1. The junction had 9 bases not matched to a gene; V was cut back by 3 bases and J by 5 bases. Germline V lookup: CDR1 SGHRS, CDR2 YFSETQ. This CDR3 has 15 residues. CDR3 loop: CASSWVSGGRETQYF. The CDR3 DNA reads TGCGCCAGCAGCTGGGTCTCAGGGGGCAGGGAGACCCAGTACTTC. The whole variable domain, filled in from reference TRBV5-1 and TRBJ2-5, reads KAGVTQTPRYLIKTRGQQVTLSCSPISGHRSVSWYQQTPGQGLQFLFEYFSETQRNKGNFPGRFSGRQFSNSRSEMNVSTLELGDSALYLCASSWVSGGRETQYFGPGTRLLVL.

The chain couples TRBV28 to TRBJ2-5; 11 positions agree with TRBD2. Germline-derived CDR1 and CDR2 are MDHEN and SYDVKM. Trimming took 5 bases from V and 5 from J; bases not matched to a gene: 13. CDR3 length equals 17 residues. The CDR3 coding sequence is TGTGCCAGCAGTCACAGACTAGCGGGGCAGCAGGGGGAGACCCAGTACTTC. Its protein product is CASSHRLAGQQGETQYF. Full variable domain (rest looked up from reference TRBV28 and TRBJ2-5): DVKVTQSSRYLVKRTGEKVFLECVQDMDHENMFWYRQDPGLGLRLIYFSYDVKMKEKGDIPEGYSVSREKKERFSLILESASTNQTSMYLCASSHRLAGQQGETQYFGPGTRLLVL.

The chain links TRBV28 to TRBJ1-1; D remains ambiguous. V lost 5 bases and J 0 bases, leaving 13 bases between the germline ends. From germline, CDR1 is MDHEN and CDR2 SYDVKM. This CDR3 is 15 amino acids long. DNA of the CDR3: TGTGCCAGCAGTCTACAGTTCCCAATGAACACTGAAGCTTTCTTT. Protein product: CASSLQFPMNTEAFF.

This clone was found once. The chain has TRBV28 and TRBJ1-1; no clear D. Trimming left V 8 bases short and J 0 bases short, with 16 bases between. Germline V lookup: CDR1 MDHEN, CDR2 SYDVKM. This CDR3 contains 15 residues. The CDR3 is CASHTFRRMNTEAFF. The CDR3 DNA is TGTGCCAGCCACACGTTCCGGAGAATGAACACTGAAGCTTTCTTT.

Remarks on this clone: Germline and junction disagree at one end, which may indicate a read error. The DNA for the CDR3 is TGTTCCAGCAGCTCACAGAAGAACACTGAAGCTTTCTTT. Translated: CSSSSQKNTEAFF. The chain is built from TRBV7-9 and TRBJ1-1; D is undetermined. This CDR3 comprises 13 residues. The germline gives CDR1 SEHNR, CDR2 FQNEAQ (reference sequence).

The chain recombines TRBV18 with TRBJ2-7; 7 nucleotides match TRBD2. CDR1 and CDR2 from the germline V gene are KGHSH and LQKENI. The CDR3 totals 13 residues. The V segment lost 1 base and the J segment 7 bases; nucleotides outside the gene matches: 4. CDR3 in DNA: TGTGCCAGCTCACCACGGGAGGGGTTTGAGCAGTACTTC. Protein product: CASSPREGFEQYF.

A single count supports this clone. V usage is TRBV28 and J usage is TRBJ2-5; D ambiguous. The end of the DNA is better explained by TRBJ2-7, so the J call may be wrong. The CDR3 is 13 amino acids. CDR1 MDHEN and CDR2 SYDVKM come from the germline V gene. CDR3 bases: TGTGCCAGCAGTCCCCAGGTGCCCTACGAGCAGTACTTC. Translation: CASSPQVPYEQYF.

This chain links TRBV6-1 with TRBJ1-6; no clear D. Trimming took 7 bases from V and 9 from J, leaving 13 bases between them. The V gene's germline CDR1 is MNHNS and CDR2 SASEGT. The CDR3 is 13 residues long. The CDR3 is CASIESGISPLHF. CDR3 nucleotide sequence: TGTGCCAGCATCGAAAGCGGAATTTCACCCCTCCACTTT.

The CDR3 sequence is CASCWTGQETQYF. CDR3 coding DNA: TGTGCCAGCTGCTGGACAGGGCAAGAGACCCAGTACTTC. V usage is TRBV18 and J usage is TRBJ2-5, with 8 bases aligning to TRBD1. Trimming at V came to 7 bases and at J to 2 bases, leaving 3 bases not matched to a gene. This CDR3 comprises 13 residues. The germline V gene has CDR1 KGHSH and CDR2 LQKENI.

This chain links TRBV10-2 with TRBJ2-5, with 9 nucleotides matching TRBD2. The CDR3 loop spans 14 amino acids. Germline V lookup: CDR1 WSHSY, CDR2 SAAADI. V was pared by 7 bases and J by 2 bases, with 5 bases of the junction left unmatched. This CDR3 reads CASTPTSGQETQYF. CDR3 nucleotides: TGCGCCAGCACCCCGACTAGCGGACAAGAGACCCAGTACTTC.

The genes are TRBV28 and TRBJ2-1; D gene uncertain. The CDR3 has 14 amino acids. The V gene lost 5 bases and the J gene lost 2 bases, with 10 bases spanning the gap. Germline CDR1 reads MDHEN; CDR2 reads SYDVKM. CDR3 residues: CASSTRLAYNEQFF. CDR3 sequence (DNA): TGTGCCAGCAGTACTCGACTCGCCTACAATGAGCAGTTCTTC.

This sequence joins TRBV30 and TRBJ2-6, with D maybe TRBD2 (5 bases). The length of the CDR3 is 15 residues. The germline V gene encodes CDR1 GTSNPN and CDR2 SVGIG (reference sequence). Between the trimmed V and J ends, which lost 0 bases and 4 bases, there was a span of 10 bases. The CDR3: CAWSVGAVGANVLTF. CDR3 nucleotides: TGTGCCTGGAGTGTGGGAGCGGTCGGGGCCAACGTCCTGACTTTC.

The rearrangement uses TRBV5-1 and TRBJ2-1; D possibly corresponds to TRBD1 (5 bases). Germline-derived CDR1 and CDR2 are SGHRS and YFSETQ. CDR3 length: 15 amino acids. Trimming removed 4 bases from V and 9 bases from J, with 20 bases in between. CDR3 DNA sequence: TGCGCCAGCAGCCCCCAGACGACAGAAGGTCGTGAGCAGTTCTTC. Residues: CASSPQTTEGREQFF.

The chain has TRBV27 and TRBJ2-7; 12 positions agree with TRBD2. The V segment lost 5 bases and the J segment 2 bases; nucleotides outside the gene matches: 4. CDR1 and CDR2 from the germline V gene are MNHEY and SMNVEV (reference sequence). The CDR3 length is 15 residues. The CDR3 DNA is TGTGCCAGCAGTGCGCGACTAGCGGGAGCCTACGAGCAGTACTTC. Its translation is CASSARLAGAYEQYF.

This chain uses TRBV6-1 with TRBJ2-7; 8 positions agree with TRBD1. The junction had 10 bases not matched to a gene; V was cut back by 2 bases and J by 4 bases. CDR1 is MNHNS and CDR2 is SASEGT in the germline V gene. The CDR3 is 16 amino acids. CDR3 sequence reads: CASSERRDRIWYEQYF. CDR3 in DNA: TGTGCCAGCAGTGAAAGAAGGGACAGGATATGGTACGAGCAGTACTTC.

This clone was counted a single time. The gene calls are TRBV5-4 and TRBJ2-1; 10 nucleotides match TRBD2. Germline loops: CDR1 SGHNT, CDR2 YYREEE (reference sequence). V lost 6 bases to trimming and J lost 0 bases; unmatched junction nucleotides: 6. The CDR3 sequence is 16 residues long. In DNA, the CDR3 is TGTGCCAGCATGATTAGCGGGGGGCCCTCCTACAATGAGCAGTTCTTC. As protein: CASMISGGPSYNEQFF.

V is TRBV27 and J is TRBJ2-3; TRBD2 matches at 7 bases. Germline V CDR1 and CDR2: MNHEY, SMNVEV (reference sequence). This CDR3 is 15 amino acids long. J gave up 9 bases and V 4 bases, and 13 bases lay outside the gene matches. CDR3 nucleotides: TGTGCCAGCAGTTCGGGGCTTCCAGGGAGGGACACGCAGTATTTT. It specifies CASSSGLPGRDTQYF.

The chain recombines TRBV28 with TRBJ2-7; 8 bases are shared with TRBD2. Trimming cost V 7 bases and J 7 bases; bases outside gene matches: 15. The CDR3 spans 15 residues. Germline loops: CDR1 MDHEN, CDR2 SYDVKM. The CDR3 sequence: CASIPSRAGGGEQYF. The CDR3 nucleotides are TGTGCCAGCATTCCCAGTAGGGCGGGAGGTGGAGAGCAGTACTTC.

This clone was observed once. The chain employs TRBV12-5 and TRBJ2-7; 8 bases map to TRBD1. J was trimmed by 4 bases and V by 2 bases; bases with no gene match: 10. The CDR3 sequence is 16 residues long. Germline CDR1 LGHNT, CDR2 FRNRAP. DNA for the CDR3: TGTGCTAGTGGTTTGCAGGTCGGGACAGGTTCGTACGAGCAGTACTTC. Its translation: CASGLQVGTGSYEQYF.

This clone was counted once. This chain uses TRBV5-1 with TRBJ2-5; 11 bases map to TRBD1. Trimming at V came to 4 bases and at J to 1 base, leaving 3 bases not matched to a gene. This CDR3 is built from 15 residues. Germline values: CDR1 SGHRS, CDR2 YFSETQ. CDR3 in amino acids: CASSTGTGGQETQYF. As DNA, the CDR3 is TGCGCCAGCAGCACCGGGACAGGGGGCCAAGAGACCCAGTACTTC.

The chain has TRBV7-2 and TRBJ2-1; TRBD1 matches 8 bases. This CDR3 spans 17 amino acids. From germline, CDR1 is SGHTA and CDR2 FQGNSA. The V segment lost 2 bases and the J segment 1 base; nucleotides outside the gene matches: 7. In DNA, the CDR3 is TGTGCCAGCAGCTTACAACAAGGACAGGGTTCCTACAATGAGCAGTTCTTC. It is translated as CASSLQQGQGSYNEQFF. Using reference TRBV7-2 and TRBJ2-1 for the parts outside the CDR3, the full variable domain is GAGVSQSPSNKVTEKGKDVELRCDPISGHTALYWYRQSLGQGLEFLIYFQGNSAPDKSGLPSDRFSAERTGGSVSTLTIQRTQQEDSAVYLCASSLQQGQGSYNEQFFGPGTRLTVL.

This rearrangement joins TRBV19 to TRBJ2-3, with TRBD1 identical over 7 bases. The CDR3 consists of 15 residues. The germline gives CDR1 LNHDA, CDR2 SQIVND (reference sequence). After removal of 6 bases from V and 3 bases from J, the junction contained 9 bases not matched to a gene. Written as DNA, the CDR3 is TGTGCCAGTAGGGAGACAGGGATCGGAACAGATACGCAGTATTTT. The encoded protein is CASRETGIGTDTQYF.

The genes are TRBV5-4 and TRBJ2-3; weak D call: TRBD1 (6 bases). Germline loops: CDR1 SGHNT, CDR2 YYREEE (reference sequence). This CDR3 is built from 15 residues. V gave up 0 bases and J gave up 1 base, with 9 bases separating them. The CDR3 bases are TGTGCCAGCAGCTTGGACAGGGCCCGCACAGATACGCAGTATTTT. Its protein is CASSLDRARTDTQYF.